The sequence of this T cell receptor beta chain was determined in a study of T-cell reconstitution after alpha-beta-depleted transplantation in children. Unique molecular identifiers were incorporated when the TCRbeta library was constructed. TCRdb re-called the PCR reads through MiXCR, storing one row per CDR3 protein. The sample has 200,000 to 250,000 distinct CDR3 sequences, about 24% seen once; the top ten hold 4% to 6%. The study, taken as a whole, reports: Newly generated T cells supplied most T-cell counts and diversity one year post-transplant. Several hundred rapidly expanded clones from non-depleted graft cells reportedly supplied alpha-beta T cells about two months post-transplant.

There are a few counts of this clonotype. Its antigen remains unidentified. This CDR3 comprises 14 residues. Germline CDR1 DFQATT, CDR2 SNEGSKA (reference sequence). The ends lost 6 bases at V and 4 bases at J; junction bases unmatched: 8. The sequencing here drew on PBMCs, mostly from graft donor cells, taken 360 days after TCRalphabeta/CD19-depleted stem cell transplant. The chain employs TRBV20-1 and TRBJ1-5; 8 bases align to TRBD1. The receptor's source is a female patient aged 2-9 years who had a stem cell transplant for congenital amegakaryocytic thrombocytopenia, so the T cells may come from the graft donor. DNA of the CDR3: TGCAGTGCGAGCAGGGGGCGCCTGAATCAGCCCCAGCATTTT. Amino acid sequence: CSASRGRLNQPQHF.